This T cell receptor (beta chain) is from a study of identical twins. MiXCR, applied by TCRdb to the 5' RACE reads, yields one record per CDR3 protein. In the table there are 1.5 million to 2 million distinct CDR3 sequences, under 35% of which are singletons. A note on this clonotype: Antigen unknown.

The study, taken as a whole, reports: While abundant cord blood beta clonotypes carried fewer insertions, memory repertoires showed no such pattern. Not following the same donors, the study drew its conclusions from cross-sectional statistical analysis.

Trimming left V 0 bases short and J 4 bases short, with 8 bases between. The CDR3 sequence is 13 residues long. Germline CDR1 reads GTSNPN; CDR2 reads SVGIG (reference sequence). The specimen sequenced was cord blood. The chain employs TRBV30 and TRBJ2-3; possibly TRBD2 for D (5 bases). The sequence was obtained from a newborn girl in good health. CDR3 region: CAWSVGSADTQYF. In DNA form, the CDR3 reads TGTGCCTGGAGTGTAGGTAGCGCAGATACGCAGTATTTT.